This entry describes one TCR beta chain. Trimming cost V 2 bases and J 4 bases; bases outside gene matches: 6. CDR3 length equals 15 residues. Germline CDR1 WSHSY, CDR2 SAAADI. This record comes from a study of blood T cell repertoires in COVID-19. Looking at the study overall: The analysed material was cDNA or gDNA that came from T cells, B-cell-depleted T cells, or PBMCs.

Clones were read by immunoSEQ multiplex PCR, and TCRdb kept only the in-frame ones, dropping some. The sample yields approximately 70,000 clones, approximately 84% seen once. The material sequenced was peripheral blood. This chain joins TRBV10-2 and TRBJ2-5, with 8 bases matching TRBD2. The clonotype originates from an older woman with acute or convalescent COVID-19. The CDR3 DNA follows: TGCGCCAGCAGTGAGGACAAGCGGGGGAGAGAGACCCAGTACTTC. It translates to CASSEDKRGRETQYF.